The T cell receptor beta chain described here comes from a study of blood T cell repertoires in COVID-19. Study-wide background: The United States, Italy and Spain provided the acute and convalescent COVID-19 samples. The analysed material was cDNA or gDNA that came from T cells, B-cell-depleted T cells, or PBMCs.

In the authors' workflow: Estimated nucleated cell counts came from reference gene primer amplification. Libraries were prepared by immunoSEQ multiplex PCR; TCRdb keeps only in-frame clonotypes and omits some of them. V and J calls and clone size follow that table, whereas D and trimming were derived from the DNA. The table lists 150,000 to 200,000 clones, about 95% of them singletons, with about 0.8% in the top ten. Seattle-derived patients entered the study during active infection and were followed longitudinally. The trim removed 3 bases at V and 2 bases at J, leaving 11 bases unmatched. CDR3 length: 16 residues. Germline CDR1 SGDLS, CDR2 YYNGEE.

The chain joins TRBV9 to TRBJ2-7, with 7 bases identical to TRBD1. This sequence originates from a young man with COVID-19, enrolled during active disease. The sample consisted of peripheral blood. CDR3 region: CASSANRDSSTYEQYF. The CDR3 region has the DNA TGTGCCAGCAGCGCCAACCGGGACAGCAGCACCTACGAGCAGTACTTC.